This TCR beta chain originates from a study of blood T cell repertoires in COVID-19. Across the study: Acute and convalescent COVID-19 samples came from the United States, Italy and Spain. Sources were T cells, B-cell-depleted T cells, or PBMCs; the material itself was cDNA or gDNA.

Per the original methods: Amplification of reference gene primers was used by the study to estimate nucleated cell counts. Assay: immunoSEQ multiplex PCR; the TCRdb copy retains only in-frame clones and omits some. V and J calls and clone size are given by that table; D and trimming were obtained from the DNA. The data contain roughly 160,000 clones, around 89% of them singletons. This CDR3 region has 18 residues. The germline V gene has CDR1 SEHNR and CDR2 FQNEAQ (reference sequence). Losses at the gene ends were 5 bases for V and 8 bases for J; bases not matched to a gene: 18. Sequencing input: peripheral blood. This receptor was identified in a man aged 60-69 years with acute or convalescent COVID-19. V usage is TRBV7-9 and J usage is TRBJ1-4; 9 positions match TRBD1. The CDR3 coding sequence is TGTGCCAGCAGCCATAAAAGGACAGGGGAAAGGGCTGTCGAAAAACTGTTTTTT. This codes for CASSHKRTGERAVEKLFF.